Below, 20 T cell receptor beta chains from the same sample are listed, as sequenced in a study of CD4 T cells in relation to SARS-CoV-2 and coronaviruses. TCRdb's copy holds only in-frame clones and misses some; the assay was immunoSEQ multiplex PCR. The data hold about 37,000 clones, with less than 85% observed a single time. Their antigens are not known. What was sequenced was naive CD4+ T cells from PBMCs, cultured in vitro. The subset denotes: naive CD4+ T cells isolated by negative enrichment. The receptors were sampled from an adult with COVID-19.

The chain uses TRBV6-5 and TRBJ2-3, with D perhaps matching TRBD2 (5 bases). V lost 6 bases and J 3 bases, leaving 10 bases between the germline ends. The germline V gene encodes CDR1 MNHEY and CDR2 SVGAGI. The CDR3 is 13 amino acids. CDR3 in DNA: TGTGCCAGCAGGAGGGCCCAAACAGATACGCAGTATTTT. Encoded protein: CASRRAQTDTQYF.

The chain is built from TRBV9 and TRBJ2-1; 9 positions agree with TRBD1. The CDR3 length is 16 residues. The germline V gene encodes CDR1 SGDLS and CDR2 YYNGEE. With 3 bases clipped from V and 7 bases from J, the junction kept 11 bases outside the gene matches. CDR3 amino acids: CASSAGVGTGRNEQFF. CDR3 nucleotide sequence: TGTGCCAGCAGCGCGGGGGTCGGGACAGGGAGGAATGAGCAGTTCTTC.

The V gene is TRBV2, the J gene TRBJ1-1, with D uncertain. V was shortened by 2 bases and J by 6 bases, with 10 bases between the two germline ends. The CDR3 consists of 13 residues. Germline V gives CDR1 SNHLY, CDR2 FYNNEI. CDR3 in DNA: TGTGCCAGCAGTGAATCTTCGGGCCCTGAAGCTTTCTTT. Its translation is CASSESSGPEAFF.

V gene TRBV5-5 combines with J gene TRBJ2-7; D unclear. CDR1 and CDR2 (germline): SGHKS, YYEKEE (reference sequence). V lost 2 bases and J lost 2, with 8 bases in between. This CDR3 has 13 amino acids. In nucleotides, the CDR3 is TGTGCCAGCAGCTTTGTCAACACCTACGAGCAGTACTTC. Residues: CASSFVNTYEQYF. Drawing the rest from reference TRBV5-5 and TRBJ2-7, the complete variable domain is DAGVTQSPTHLIKTRGQQVTLRCSPISGHKSVSWYQQVLGQGPQFIFQYYEKEERGRGNFPDRFSARQFPNYSSELNVNALLLGDSALYLCASSFVNTYEQYFGPGTRLTVT.

The chain combines TRBV28 with TRBJ2-7; no clear D. This CDR3 has 18 residues. The germline V gene has CDR1 MDHEN and CDR2 SYDVKM. V dropped 6 bases and J dropped 2 bases, with 26 bases sitting between them. CDR3 in DNA: TGTGCCAGCAGACCCAGTTTACTTCGGAGACGCCCCCCCTACGAGCAGTACTTC. Its protein product is CASRPSLLRRRPPYEQYF.

This chain uses TRBV5-1 with TRBJ2-1; 9 bases align to TRBD2. Germline-derived CDR1 and CDR2 are SGHRS and YFSETQ. J gave up 8 bases and V 3 bases, and 6 bases lay outside the gene matches. CDR3 length: 14 residues. CDR3 amino acids: CASSSRTSVHEQFF. The CDR3 bases are TGCGCCAGCAGCTCACGGACTAGCGTACATGAGCAGTTCTTC.

This chain links TRBV18 with TRBJ2-3, with D uncertain. The germline gives CDR1 KGHSH, CDR2 LQKENI. Trimming cost V 1 base and J 3 bases, with 2 bases left between them. This CDR3 comprises 12 residues. This chain's CDR3 is CASSPRTDTQYF. In DNA, the CDR3 is TGTGCCAGCTCACCACGTACAGATACGCAGTATTTT.

The chain uses TRBV10-3 and TRBJ1-1; the D is unclear. The germline gives CDR1 ENHRY, CDR2 SYGVKD. V was cut by 5 bases and J by 2 bases, with 6 bases left in between. The CDR3 consists of 12 residues. In DNA, the CDR3 is TGTGCCATCAGTAATTTTAACACTGAAGCTTTCTTT. Translating gives CAISNFNTEAFF.

As DNA, the CDR3 is TGTGCCAGCAGCCCAAGGGTTGACAGAGACTCCTACAATGAGCAGTTCTTC. Its protein product is CASSPRVDRDSYNEQFF. The J gene is TRBJ2-1, the V gene TRBV7-9; D may be TRBD1 (5 bases). Germline assignment: CDR1 SEHNR and CDR2 FQNEAQ (reference sequence). The V gene lost 5 bases and the J gene lost 0 bases, with 17 bases spanning the gap. The CDR3 has 17 amino acids. Drawing the rest from reference TRBV7-9 and TRBJ2-1, the complete variable domain is DTGVSQNPRHKITKRGQNVTFRCDPISEHNRLYWYRQTLGQGPEFLTYFQNEAQLEKSRLLSDRFSAERPKGSFSTLEIQRTEQGDSAMYLCASSPRVDRDSYNEQFFGPGTRLTVL.

This sequence joins TRBV7-9 and TRBJ2-1; 9 bases match TRBD2. The CDR3 length is 14 residues. Losses at the gene ends were 5 bases for V and 12 bases for J; bases not matched to a gene: 11. Germline lookup yields CDR1 SEHNR and CDR2 FQNEAQ (reference sequence). The CDR3, as DNA: TGTGCCAGCAGCCTAATGACTAGCGGTGCTCTGCAGTTCTTC. This codes for CASSLMTSGALQFF.

This clone occurred a few times. The CDR3 coding sequence is TGTGCCAGCAGTACTAATCGGGGGGGGCGCGGCGGGGAGCTGTTTTTT. Residues: CASSTNRGGRGGELFF. J is TRBJ2-2 and V is TRBV28; 8 bases line up with TRBD2. J was trimmed by 7 bases and V by 5 bases; bases with no gene match: 12. Per the germline V gene, CDR1 is MDHEN and CDR2 is SYDVKM. CDR3 length: 16 residues.

The chain couples TRBV11-2 to TRBJ2-1; TRBD2 is a possible D gene (6 bases). The CDR3 totals 11 residues. Germline V CDR1 and CDR2: SGHAT, FQNNGV. V lost 4 bases, J lost 16 bases, and 14 bases lay in between. CDR3 protein: CASSSPTRNFF. The CDR3 DNA sequence: TGTGCCAGCAGCTCTCCGACTAGAAACTTCTTC. Full variable domain (rest looked up from reference TRBV11-2 and TRBJ2-1): EAGVAQSPRYKIIEKRQSVAFWCNPISGHATLYWYQQILGQGPKLLIQFQNNGVVDDSQLPKDRFSAERLKGVDSTLKIQPAKLEDSAVYLCASSSPTRNFFGPGTRLTVL.

The V call is TRBV28, the J call TRBJ2-1; no clear D. Trimming removed 3 bases at V and 2 bases at J, with 8 bases between. Germline assignment: CDR1 MDHEN and CDR2 SYDVKM. The CDR3 runs to 14 residues. The CDR3 spells CASSFGQTYNEQFF. The CDR3 nucleotides read TGTGCCAGCAGTTTCGGGCAAACCTACAATGAGCAGTTCTTC.

Here the CDR3 reads CASSVPVTNTGELFF. In nucleotides, the CDR3 is TGTGCCAGCAGTGTGCCGGTAACGAACACCGGGGAGCTGTTTTTT. The chain combines TRBV2 with TRBJ2-2; the D is unclear. This CDR3 region has 15 residues. Between the trimmed V and J ends, which lost 4 bases and 0 bases, there was a span of 9 bases. Looked up from germline, CDR1 is SNHLY and CDR2 is FYNNEI.

The chain joins TRBV28 to TRBJ2-3; no definite D call. CDR1 is MDHEN and CDR2 is SYDVKM in the germline V gene. The CDR3 totals 13 residues. Trimming took 10 bases from V and 6 from J, leaving 17 bases between them. In DNA, the CDR3 is TGTGCCACCGCACCTCGTTCGGCTGATACGCAGTATTTT. Its translation is CATAPRSADTQYF.

This chain joins TRBV6-5 and TRBJ2-7; 8 bases are a match to TRBD2. Trimming took 8 bases from V and 5 from J; bases not matched to a gene: 14. Germline V lookup: CDR1 MNHEY, CDR2 SVGAGI. The CDR3 runs 15 residues. The CDR3 loop reads CASESRARGEDEQYF. Written as DNA, the CDR3 is TGTGCCAGCGAATCCAGGGCGCGGGGGGAGGACGAGCAGTACTTC.

The chain carries TRBV3-1 (or the pseudogene TRBV3-2) and TRBJ1-3; no firm D call. V lost 8 bases, J lost 0 bases, and 5 bases lay in between. Germline V CDR1 and CDR2: LGHDT, YNNKEL (reference sequence). This CDR3 spans 12 amino acids. This CDR3 is CASRSSGNTIYF. CDR3 in DNA: TGTGCCAGCCGAAGCTCTGGAAACACCATATATTTT.

The chain uses TRBV29-1 and TRBJ2-4, with D maybe TRBD1 (5 bases). V was pared by 3 bases and J by 2 bases, with 11 bases between. The CDR3 length is 14 residues. Germline V gene sequence: CDR1 SQVTM, CDR2 ANQGSEA. In nucleotides, the CDR3 is TGCAGCGTTGAGGCAGGGTTATCCAAAAACATTCAGTACTTC. Its protein is CSVEAGLSKNIQYF. Filled out from reference TRBV29-1 and TRBJ2-4, the complete variable domain reads SAVISQKPSRDICQRGTSLTIQCQVDSQVTMMFWYRQQPGQSLTLIATANQGSEATYESGFVIDKFPISRPNLTFSTLTVSNMSPEDSSIYLCSVEAGLSKNIQYFGAGTRLSVL.

The chain employs TRBV18 and TRBJ2-7, with 7 nucleotides matching TRBD1. Germline V CDR1 and CDR2: KGHSH, LQKENI. The CDR3 runs 13 residues. The junction had 7 bases not matched to a gene; V was cut back by 5 bases and J by 6 bases. In nucleotides, the CDR3 is TGTGCCAGCTCAACGGTCCGACAGGGCGAGCAGTACTTC. Encoded protein: CASSTVRQGEQYF. The whole variable domain, filled in from reference TRBV18 and TRBJ2-7, reads NAGVMQNPRHLVRRRGQEARLRCSPMKGHSHVYWYRQLPEEGLKFMVYLQKENIIDESGMPKERFSAEFPKEGPSILRIQQVVRGDSAAYFCASSTVRQGEQYFGPGTRLTVT.

J is TRBJ2-1 and V is TRBV18; no clear D. The CDR3 runs 12 residues. V lost 6 bases and J 3 bases, leaving 6 bases between the germline ends. Germline V gene data show CDR1 as KGHSH and CDR2 as LQKENI. The CDR3 DNA reads as TGTGCCAGCTCCCCAGGCTACAATGAGCAGTTCTTC. Its protein is CASSPGYNEQFF.